These T cell receptor beta chains were read from a single sample in a study of radiation and T cells in renal cell carcinoma. Sequencing was performed with immunoSEQ multiplex PCR; in TCRdb, only in-frame clones are kept and a portion is missing. The sample has tens of thousands of clones, roughly 87% seen once. The specimen was blood, collected from a patient whose treatment included radiotherapy and nephrectomy. These receptors were obtained from a woman in her 70s with renal cell carcinoma. Each CDR3 is given with its conserved first and last residue. Each record gives: D gene, V gene, J gene, clone size, CDR3 DNA, CDR3 protein. A D gene is named only where the DNA matches it firmly. Where a row states a size, it is once, few, many or the class of an expanded clone; other rows omit it.

D: NA; V: TRBV5-8; J: TRBJ1-2; size: NA; DNA: TGTGCCAGCGTGGACTATGGCTACACCTTC; CDR3: CASVDYGYTF
D: NA; V: TRBV7-9; J: TRBJ1-3; size: NA; DNA: TGTGCCAGCAGCTTAGGCAGGGGAAACACCATATATTTT; CDR3: CASSLGRGNTIYF
D: NA; V: TRBV27; J: TRBJ2-7; size: few; DNA: TGTGCCAGCAGTCGGTCTCCGGGACTGGAGGCGGTAGAGCAGTACTTC; CDR3: CASSRSPGLEAVEQYF
D: TRBD2; V: TRBV4-1; J: TRBJ2-3; size: NA; DNA: TGCGCCAGCAGCCAAGTCCCAGCGGGGACAGATACGCAGTATTTT; CDR3: CASSQVPAGTDTQYF
D: TRBD2; V: TRBV7-6; J: TRBJ2-3; size: NA; DNA: TGTGCCAGCAGCCGACAGCGGGGCGCAGATACGCAGTATTTT; CDR3: CASSRQRGADTQYF
D: TRBD1; V: TRBV2; J: TRBJ2-1; size: NA; DNA: TGTGCCAGCAGAAGGTCCGGGACAGGGACCTACAATGAGCAGTTCTTC; CDR3: CASRRSGTGTYNEQFF
D: NA; V: TRBV6-1; J: TRBJ1-1; size: NA; DNA: TGTGCCAGCAGTGCCCTGGCGCATGGGGGCGGGTGGATGAACACTGAAGCTTTCTTT; CDR3: CASSALAHGGGWMNTEAFF
D: NA; V: TRBV19; J: TRBJ1-1; size: few; DNA: TGTGCCAGTAGTATGGGTACGTTTGTGACTGAAGCTTTCTTT; CDR3: CASSMGTFVTEAFF
D: TRBD2; V: TRBV5-1; J: TRBJ2-3; size: NA; DNA: TGCGCCAGCAGCTTGATAGCGGGGGGCACAGATACGCAGTATTTT; CDR3: CASSLIAGGTDTQYF
D: NA; V: TRBV18; J: TRBJ2-2; size: NA; DNA: TGTGCCAGCTCACCAACTTGGTCGGGTTTCACCGGGGAGCTGTTTTTT; CDR3: CASSPTWSGFTGELFF
D: TRBD1; V: TRBV7-2; J: TRBJ1-1; size: NA; DNA: TGTGCCAGCAGCTGGGGGACAGAAGTGAACACTGAAGCTTTCTTT; CDR3: CASSWGTEVNTEAFF
D: TRBD2; V: TRBV30; J: TRBJ2-7; size: NA; DNA: TGTGCCTGGACTCGGGGGGACGAGCAGTACTTC; CDR3: CAWTRGDEQYF
D: NA; V: TRBV7-9; J: TRBJ2-7; size: NA; DNA: TGTGCCTCGGGGTCTGGACGGGAGCAGTACTTC; CDR3: CASGSGREQYF
D: NA; V: TRBV19; J: TRBJ1-1; size: few; DNA: TGTGCCAGTAGTGTTACAGGGAACACTGAAGCTTTCTTT; CDR3: CASSVTGNTEAFF
D: NA; V: TRBV7-3; J: TRBJ1-1; size: NA; DNA: TGTGCCAGCAGCCAAACGCTTGGGTCTGAAGCTTTCTTT; CDR3: CASSQTLGSEAFF
D: NA; V: TRBV5-1; J: TRBJ2-2; size: NA; DNA: TGCGCCAGCGGACTCGTCGTTGACACCGGGGAGCTGTTTTTT; CDR3: CASGLVVDTGELFF
D: NA; V: TRBV7-2; J: TRBJ2-7; size: NA; DNA: TGTGCCAGCAGCTTAGTTATTGCAGAGCAGTACTTC; CDR3: CASSLVIAEQYF
D: TRBD2; V: TRBV19; J: TRBJ2-4; size: NA; DNA: TGTGCCAGTAGCGCTGCACTAGCGGGGTCCAAAAACATTCAGTACTTC; CDR3: CASSAALAGSKNIQYF
D: NA; V: TRBV27; J: TRBJ1-5; size: NA; DNA: TGTGCCAGCAGCCGAACAGGGAGCAATCAGCCCCAGCATTTT; CDR3: CASSRTGSNQPQHF
D: TRBD1; V: TRBV30; J: TRBJ2-7; size: NA; DNA: TGTGCCTGGAGTTCAACTTCCGGGACAGGTGACCGTCGCTTC; CDR3: CAWSSTSGTGDRRF